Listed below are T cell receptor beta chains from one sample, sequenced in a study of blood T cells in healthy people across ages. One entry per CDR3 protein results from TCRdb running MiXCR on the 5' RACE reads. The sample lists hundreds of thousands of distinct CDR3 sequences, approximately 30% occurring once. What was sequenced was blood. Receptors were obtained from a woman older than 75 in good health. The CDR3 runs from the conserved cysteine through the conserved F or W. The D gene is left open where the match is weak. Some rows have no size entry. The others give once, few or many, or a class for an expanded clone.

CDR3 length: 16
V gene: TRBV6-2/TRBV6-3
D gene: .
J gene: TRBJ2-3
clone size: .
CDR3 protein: CASSSHYSWDADTQYF
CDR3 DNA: TGTGCCAGCAGTTCACACTATAGCTGGGACGCAGATACGCAGTATTTT

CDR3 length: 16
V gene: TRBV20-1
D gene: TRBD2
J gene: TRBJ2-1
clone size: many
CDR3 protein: CSAFRTSGGPNNEQFF
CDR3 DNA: TGCAGTGCCTTTCGGACTAGCGGGGGGCCAAACAATGAGCAGTTCTTC

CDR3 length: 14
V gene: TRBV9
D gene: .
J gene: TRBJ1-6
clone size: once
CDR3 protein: CASSATDVNSPLHF
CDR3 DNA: TGTGCCAGCAGCGCCACAGATGTTAATTCACCCCTCCACTTT

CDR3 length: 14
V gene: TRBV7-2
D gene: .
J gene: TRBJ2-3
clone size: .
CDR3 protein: CASSRRDLTDTQYF
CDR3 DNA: TGTGCCAGCAGCCGCCGGGACCTCACAGATACGCAGTATTTT

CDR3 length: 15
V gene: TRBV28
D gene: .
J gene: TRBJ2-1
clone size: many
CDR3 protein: CASKGFARLYDEQFF
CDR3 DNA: TGTGCCAGCAAGGGGTTTGCTAGGCTCTACGATGAGCAGTTCTTC

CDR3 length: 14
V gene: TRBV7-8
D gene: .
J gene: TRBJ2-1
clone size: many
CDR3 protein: CASSPFQGRNEQFF
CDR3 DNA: TGTGCCAGCAGTCCCTTTCAGGGGCGGAATGAGCAGTTCTTC

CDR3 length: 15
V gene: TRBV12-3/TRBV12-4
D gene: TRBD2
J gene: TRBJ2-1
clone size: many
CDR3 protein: CASTFRTSRGNEQFF
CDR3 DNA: TGTGCCAGCACCTTCAGGACTAGTCGGGGAAATGAGCAGTTCTTC

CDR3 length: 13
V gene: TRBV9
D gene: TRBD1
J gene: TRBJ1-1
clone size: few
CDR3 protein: CASSVIGGAEAFF
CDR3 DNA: TGTGCCAGCAGCGTTATAGGGGGCGCCGAAGCTTTCTTT

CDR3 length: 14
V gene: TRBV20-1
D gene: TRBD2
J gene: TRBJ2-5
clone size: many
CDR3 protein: CSASQRGFQETQYF
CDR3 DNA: TGCAGTGCTAGTCAGCGGGGGTTCCAAGAGACCCAGTACTTC

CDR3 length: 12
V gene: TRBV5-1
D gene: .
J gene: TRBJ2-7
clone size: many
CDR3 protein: CASSLRGLEQYF
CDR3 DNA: TGCGCCAGCAGCTTGAGAGGGCTCGAGCAGTACTTC

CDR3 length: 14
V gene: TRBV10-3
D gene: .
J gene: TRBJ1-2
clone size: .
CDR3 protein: CAISGEGAAYGYTF
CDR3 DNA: TGTGCCATCAGTGGGGAGGGCGCGGCCTATGGCTACACCTTC

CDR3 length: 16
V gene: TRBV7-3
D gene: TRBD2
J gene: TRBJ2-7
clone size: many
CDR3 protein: CASSSLAGGLYNEQYF
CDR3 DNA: TGTGCCAGCAGCTCCTTAGCGGGGGGCTTATACAATGAGCAGTACTTC

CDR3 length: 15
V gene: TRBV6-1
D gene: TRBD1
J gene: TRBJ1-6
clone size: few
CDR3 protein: CASNLSGQGRSPLHF
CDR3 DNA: TGTGCCAGCAACCTATCGGGACAGGGGCGTTCACCCCTCCACTTT

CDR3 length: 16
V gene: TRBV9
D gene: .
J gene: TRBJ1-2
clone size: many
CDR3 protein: CASSPSHVDRGYGYTF
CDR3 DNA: TGTGCCAGCAGCCCCTCTCATGTCGACAGAGGCTATGGCTACACCTTC

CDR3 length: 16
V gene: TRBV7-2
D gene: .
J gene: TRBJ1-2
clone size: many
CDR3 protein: CASSLAPGRINYGYTF
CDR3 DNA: TGTGCCAGCAGCTTAGCCCCGGGACGGATTAACTATGGCTACACCTTC

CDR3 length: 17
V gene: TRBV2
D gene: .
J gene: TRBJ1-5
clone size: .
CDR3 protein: CASSEERAGVLNQPQHF
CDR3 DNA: TGTGCCAGCAGTGAAGAGAGGGCGGGGGTACTGAATCAGCCCCAGCATTTT

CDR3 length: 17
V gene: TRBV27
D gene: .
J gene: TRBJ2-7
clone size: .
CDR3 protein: CSSSLGGSQASSYEQYF
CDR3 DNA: TGTTCCAGCAGTTTAGGGGGTAGTCAGGCGAGCTCCTACGAGCAGTACTTC

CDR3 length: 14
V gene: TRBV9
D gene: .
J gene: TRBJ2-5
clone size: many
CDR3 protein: CASSVGGLEETQYF
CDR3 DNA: TGTGCCAGCAGCGTAGGAGGGTTGGAAGAGACCCAGTACTTC

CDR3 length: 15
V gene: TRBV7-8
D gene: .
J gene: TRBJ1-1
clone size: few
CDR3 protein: CASSLLTAMNTEAFF
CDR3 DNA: TGTGCCAGCAGTTTACTGACAGCTATGAACACTGAAGCTTTCTTT

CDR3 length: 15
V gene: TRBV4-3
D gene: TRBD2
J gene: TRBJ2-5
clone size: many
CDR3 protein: CASSQVSGRGETQYF
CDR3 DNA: TGCGCCAGCAGCCAAGTTTCCGGGAGGGGTGAGACCCAGTACTTC

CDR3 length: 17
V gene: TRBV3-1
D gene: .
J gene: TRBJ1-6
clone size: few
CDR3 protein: CASSQDGEATSYSPLHF
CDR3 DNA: TGTGCCAGCAGCCAAGACGGGGAAGCAACCAGCTATTCACCCCTCCACTTT

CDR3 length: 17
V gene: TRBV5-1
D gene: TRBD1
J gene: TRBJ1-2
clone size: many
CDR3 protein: CASSSGDRHPPNYGYTF
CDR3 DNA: TGCGCCAGCAGCTCGGGGGACAGGCATCCACCTAACTATGGCTACACCTTC

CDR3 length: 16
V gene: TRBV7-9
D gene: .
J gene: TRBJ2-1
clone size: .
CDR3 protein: CASSLPPSAGDHEQFF
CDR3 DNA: TGTGCCAGCAGCTTACCCCCTTCGGCAGGGGACCATGAGCAGTTCTTC

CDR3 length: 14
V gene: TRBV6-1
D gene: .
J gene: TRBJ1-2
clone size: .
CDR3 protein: CASGEDLGQQGYTF
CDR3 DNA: TGTGCCAGCGGTGAAGATCTAGGACAACAGGGCTACACCTTC

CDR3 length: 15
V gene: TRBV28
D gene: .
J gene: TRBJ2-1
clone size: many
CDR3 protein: CASSSGQISYNEQFF
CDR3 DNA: TGTGCCAGCAGTTCTGGACAGATCTCCTACAATGAGCAGTTCTTC

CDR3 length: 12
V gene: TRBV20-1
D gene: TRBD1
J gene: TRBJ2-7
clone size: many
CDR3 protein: CSAAGTDYEQYF
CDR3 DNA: TGCAGTGCTGCCGGGACAGACTACGAGCAGTACTTC

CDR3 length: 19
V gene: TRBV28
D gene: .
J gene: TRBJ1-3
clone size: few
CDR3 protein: CASSRASKGRLVSGNTIYF
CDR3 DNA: TGTGCCAGCAGCCGTGCCTCGAAGGGACGGTTGGTCTCTGGAAACACCATATATTTT

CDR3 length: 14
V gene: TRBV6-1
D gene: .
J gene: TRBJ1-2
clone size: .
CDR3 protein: CASSEGEGAYGYTF
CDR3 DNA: TGTGCCAGCAGTGAAGGGGAAGGGGCCTATGGCTACACCTTC

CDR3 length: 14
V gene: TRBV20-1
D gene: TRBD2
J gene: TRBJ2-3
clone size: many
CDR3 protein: CSASTSGTSDTQYF
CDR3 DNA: TGCAGTGCTTCAACTAGCGGGACATCAGATACGCAGTATTTT

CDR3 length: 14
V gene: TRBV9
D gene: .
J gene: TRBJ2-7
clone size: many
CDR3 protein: CASSVDRASYEQYF
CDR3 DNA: TGTGCCAGCAGCGTAGACAGGGCTTCCTACGAGCAGTACTTC

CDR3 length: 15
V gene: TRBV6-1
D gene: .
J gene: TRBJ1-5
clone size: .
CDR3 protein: CASTFSGGVNQPQHF
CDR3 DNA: TGTGCCAGCACCTTCAGCGGGGGGGTCAATCAGCCCCAGCATTTT

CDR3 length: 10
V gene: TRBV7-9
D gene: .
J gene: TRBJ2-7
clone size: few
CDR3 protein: CASSRDEQYF
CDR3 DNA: TGTGCCAGCAGCAGGGACGAGCAGTACTTC

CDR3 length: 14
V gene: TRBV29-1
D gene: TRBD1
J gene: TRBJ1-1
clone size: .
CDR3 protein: CSVVCGTGGTEAFF
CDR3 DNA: TGCAGCGTTGTATGTGGGACAGGGGGCACTGAAGCTTTCTTT

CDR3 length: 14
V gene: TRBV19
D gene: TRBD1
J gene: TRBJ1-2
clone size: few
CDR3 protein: CASSEPGQGPGYTF
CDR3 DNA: TGTGCCAGTAGCGAACCGGGACAGGGTCCTGGCTACACCTTC

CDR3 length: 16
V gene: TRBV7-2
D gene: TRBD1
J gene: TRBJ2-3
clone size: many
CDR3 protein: CASSPRLGQGTDTQYF
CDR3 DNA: TGTGCCAGCAGCCCCCGATTGGGACAGGGCACAGATACGCAGTATTTT

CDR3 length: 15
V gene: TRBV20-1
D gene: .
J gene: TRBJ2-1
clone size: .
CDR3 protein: CSASLLANSYNEQFF
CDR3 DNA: TGCAGTGCCTCCCTACTAGCCAACTCCTACAATGAGCAGTTCTTC

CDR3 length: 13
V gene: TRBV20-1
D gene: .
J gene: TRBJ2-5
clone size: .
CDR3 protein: CSAGGPRGETQYF
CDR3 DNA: TGCAGTGCTGGGGGGCCGAGGGGAGAGACCCAGTACTTC